The count of the clone carrying this T cell receptor (beta chain) is one. The repertoire was sequenced with immunoSEQ multiplex PCR; TCRdb's copy has only in-frame clones and lacks some. The data contain fewer than 200,000 clones, roughly nine tenths of them singletons. The data originate from a study of blood T cell repertoires in COVID-19. V shed 6 bases, J shed 5 bases, and the junction held 9 bases outside the gene matches. The CDR3 totals 15 residues. From germline, CDR1 is SNHLY and CDR2 FYNNEI. This receptor was obtained from a man in his 60s with acute or convalescent COVID-19. The rearrangement uses TRBV2 and TRBJ2-5; TRBD1 matches 10 bases. The sample taken for sequencing was peripheral blood. CDR3 residues: CASRGTGVYGETQYF. The CDR3 DNA is TGTGCCAGCAGGGGGACAGGGGTATATGGGGAGACCCAGTACTTC.